Listed here are 18 T cell receptor beta chains from one sample, sequenced in a study of T cells after yellow fever vaccination. TCRdb passed the 5' RACE reads through MiXCR, listing each CDR3 protein once. The sample lists roughly 68,000 distinct CDR3 sequences, 6.5% seen once, with about 39% in the top ten. The sequences come from CD8+ T cells sorted from PBMCs, collected around 45 days after the first yellow fever vaccination. The receptors originated from a man younger than 35 who received the YFV17D yellow fever vaccine.

This chain connects TRBV2 to TRBJ1-6, with 7 positions matching TRBD1. Trimming removed 10 bases from V and 11 bases from J; junction bases left unmatched: 8. This CDR3 has 12 residues. CDR1 SNHLY and CDR2 FYNNEI come from the germline V gene. CDR3: CATLLDRPPLHF. The CDR3 nucleotides are TGTGCCACCCTTTTGGACAGGCCACCCCTCCACTTT.

This clonotype was seen ten or more times. This sequence joins TRBV6-5 and TRBJ2-1; 13 nucleotides match TRBD2. V lost 4 bases, J lost 7 bases, and 4 bases stayed unmatched. The CDR3 sequence is 15 residues long. Germline values: CDR1 MNHEY, CDR2 SVGAGI. CDR3 sequence: CASSSTSGGPNEQFF. Here the CDR3 DNA reads TGTGCCAGCAGTTCGACTAGCGGGGGGCCGAATGAGCAGTTCTTC.

The rearrangement uses TRBV9 and TRBJ2-2, with D perhaps TRBD1 (6 bases). The germline V gene has CDR1 SGDLS and CDR2 YYNGEE. V was clipped by 3 bases and J by 4 bases, with 13 bases between them. The CDR3 runs 15 residues. The CDR3 DNA sequence: TGTGCCAGCAGCGCCTACATACAGGGCACCGGGGAGCTGTTTTTT. This codes for CASSAYIQGTGELFF.

This clonotype was seen ten or more times. The V gene is TRBV4-1, the J gene TRBJ2-2; TRBD2 agrees at 16 bases. Looked up from germline, CDR1 is MGHRA and CDR2 is YSYEKL. V shed 0 bases and J 4 bases; nucleotides not matched to a gene: 11. CDR3 length: 21 residues. This CDR3 is CASSQDIGGLAGGPSTGELFF. CDR3 bases: TGCGCCAGCAGCCAAGATATTGGGGGACTAGCGGGGGGGCCGAGCACCGGGGAGCTGTTTTTT.

In its sample, this clonotype was seen many times. J is TRBJ2-5 and V is TRBV29-1, with D possibly matching TRBD1 (5 bases). V gave up 3 bases and J gave up 5 bases, with 16 bases separating them. The V gene's germline CDR1 is SQVTM and CDR2 ANQGSEA. The CDR3 has 14 residues. The DNA for the CDR3 is TGCAGCGTTGACAGGGCCAGGGTTAGGGAGACCCAGTACTTC. This sequence encodes CSVDRARVRETQYF.

This clonotype was seen ten or more times. The rearrangement links TRBV4-3 to TRBJ2-7; 9 bases match TRBD2. The trim removed 1 base at V and 2 bases at J, leaving 3 bases unmatched. Germline CDR1 and CDR2: LGHNA and YSLEER. The CDR3 loop spans 15 amino acids. As DNA, the CDR3 is TGCGCCAGCAGCCAAGGCGCGGGGGGGGCCTACGAGCAGTACTTC. This sequence encodes CASSQGAGGAYEQYF.

This clonotype was counted at least ten times. The genes are TRBV28 and TRBJ1-6; D is unresolved. V lost 2 bases, J lost 8 bases, and 7 bases lay in between. CDR1 is MDHEN, CDR2 SYDVKM, per germline. This CDR3 has 13 amino acids. The CDR3 sequence is CASSLTRHSPLHF. CDR3 coding DNA: TGTGCCAGCAGTTTAACCAGGCATTCACCCCTCCACTTT.

This clonotype has a handful of counts. The V and J genes are TRBV5-4 and TRBJ2-3, with TRBD1 identical over 8 bases. Per germline, CDR1 SGHNT and CDR2 YYREEE (reference sequence). CDR3 length equals 13 residues. V shed 7 bases and J 4 bases; nucleotides not matched to a gene: 5. CDR3 loop: CASRDRSSDTQYF. The CDR3 bases are TGTGCCAGCCGGGACAGGTCCTCAGATACGCAGTATTTT.

This chain joins TRBV11-3 and TRBJ1-1, with D maybe TRBD1 (5 bases). V was shortened by 4 bases and J by 11 bases, with 14 bases between the two germline ends. The germline gives CDR1 SGHNT, CDR2 YENEEA. This CDR3 has 12 residues. The DNA of the CDR3 is TGTGCCAGCAGCTCTGGGCTTGGGGGGGCTTTCTTT. Translating gives CASSSGLGGAFF. The whole variable domain, filled in from reference TRBV11-3 and TRBJ1-1, reads EAGVVQSPRYKIIEKKQPVAFWCNPISGHNTLYWYLQNLGQGPELLIRYENEEAVDDSQLPKDRFSAERLKGVDSTLKIQPAELGDSAVYLCASSSGLGGAFFGQGTRLTVV.

V usage is TRBV4-3 and J usage is TRBJ2-1; 7 bases align to TRBD2. Germline CDR1 and CDR2: LGHNA and YSLEER. The CDR3 consists of 14 residues. J gave up 3 bases and V 4 bases, and 3 bases lay outside the gene matches. CDR3: CASSRGGGYNEQFF. In DNA form, the CDR3 reads TGCGCCAGCAGCCGGGGGGGGGGCTACAATGAGCAGTTCTTC.

This sequence joins TRBV29-1 and TRBJ1-2, with no clear D. This CDR3 region has 14 residues. CDR1 and CDR2 (germline): SQVTM, ANQGSEA. The ends were cut back, 1 base at V and 3 bases at J, with 12 bases in the middle. CDR3 in amino acids: CSVEVPSGYYGYTF. Here the CDR3 DNA reads TGCAGCGTTGAAGTCCCGAGCGGATACTATGGCTACACCTTC.

The CDR3 spells CASSTPGTSSNNEQFF. CDR3 nucleotide sequence: TGTGCCAGCAGCACTCCCGGGACTAGCAGTAACAATGAGCAGTTCTTC. The chain carries TRBV7-6 and TRBJ2-1; 9 positions agree with TRBD2. The CDR3 consists of 16 residues. CDR1 is SGHVS, CDR2 FNYEAQ, per germline. Trimming removed 5 bases from V and 5 bases from J; junction bases left unmatched: 10.

The table lists this clonotype with many counts. V usage is TRBV7-9 and J usage is TRBJ2-7, with D perhaps TRBD2 (5 bases). This CDR3 has 12 amino acids. V lost 1 base and J 7 bases, leaving 8 bases between the germline ends. CDR1 SEHNR and CDR2 FQNEAQ come from the germline V gene (reference sequence). CDR3 region: CASSLGTQEQYF. Written as DNA, the CDR3 is TGTGCCAGCAGCTTAGGGACTCAAGAGCAGTACTTC.

This clonotype occurred a few times. This chain connects TRBV5-6 to TRBJ1-6; D perhaps matches TRBD1 (6 bases). Germline V CDR1 and CDR2: SGHDT, YYEEEE. Trimming pared 6 bases from V and 0 bases from J, leaving 10 bases between. The CDR3 covers 15 residues. The CDR3 loop reads CASNDRSSYNSPLHF. Written as DNA, the CDR3 is TGTGCCAGCAACGACAGGAGCTCCTATAATTCACCCCTCCACTTT.

This clonotype has a count of ten or more. The chain links TRBV2 to TRBJ2-3; the D is unclear. The ends were cut back, 7 bases at V and 4 bases at J, with 6 bases in the middle. The CDR3 is 11 amino acids. Germline CDR1 reads SNHLY; CDR2 reads FYNNEI. The DNA for the CDR3 is TGTGCCAGCAATTCTCCAGATACGCAGTATTTT. It translates to CASNSPDTQYF.

The V call is TRBV4-1, the J call TRBJ2-7, with D perhaps matching TRBD1 or TRBD2 (5 bases each). CDR3 length equals 12 residues. V was clipped by 8 bases and J by 6 bases, with 14 bases between them. CDR1 is MGHRA, CDR2 YSYEKL, per germline. CDR3 nucleotides: TGCGCCAGCCGGGGCTCCAAGGGCGAGCAGTACTTC. This codes for CASRGSKGEQYF.

There are many counts of this clonotype. This chain connects TRBV7-9 to TRBJ2-3; 8 nucleotides line up with TRBD2. This CDR3 contains 14 residues. Germline V gene lookup returns CDR1 SEHNR and CDR2 FQNEAQ (reference sequence). Trimming at V came to 5 bases and at J to 4 bases, leaving 5 bases not matched to a gene. The CDR3 sequence is CASSNPGGADTQYF. The CDR3 nucleotides read TGTGCCAGCAGCAATCCGGGGGGGGCAGATACGCAGTATTTT.

This clonotype was detected only once. Given a much more abundant clone one base away, this may be a read error. This sequence joins TRBV18 and TRBJ2-7; TRBD1 matches at 7 bases. There are 15 residues in the CDR3. Germline V gene sequence: CDR1 KGHSH, CDR2 LQKENI. Losses at the gene ends were 3 bases for V and 1 base for J; bases not matched to a gene: 6. CDR3 region: CASSPIGTASYEQYF. The DNA of the CDR3 is TGTGCCAGCTCACCTATCGGGACAGCTTCCTACGAGCAGTACTTC.